The 16 T cell receptor beta chains listed next were all sequenced from one sample in a study of graft-versus-host responses after intestinal transplantation. Antigens for these TCRs are unknown. The table came from immunoSEQ multiplex PCR; TCRdb's copy has only in-frame clones and leaves some out. The data contain about 70,000 clones, 90% of them singletons. Sequenced material: unstimulated CD8+ T cells sorted from spleen or lymph node cells, taken before intestinal transplant. The receptor set was obtained from a human donor who received an intestinal transplant.

The chain recombines TRBV28 with TRBJ1-1; maybe TRBD1 (5 bases). The ends were cut back, 1 base at V and 7 bases at J, with 16 bases in the middle. CDR3 size: 15 residues. The germline V gene encodes CDR1 MDHEN and CDR2 SYDVKM. The CDR3: CASSLFAQGGVEAFF. As DNA, the CDR3 is TGTGCCAGCAGTTTATTTGCCCAGGGTGGGGTTGAAGCTTTCTTT.

The chain links TRBV9 to TRBJ2-3; D may be TRBD2 (6 bases). The CDR3 has 14 residues. The germline V and J ends were trimmed by 1 base and 6 bases, with 12 bases remaining between them. Germline V gives CDR1 SGDLS, CDR2 YYNGEE. The CDR3 reads CASSVSGGGDTQYF. The CDR3 region has the DNA TGTGCCAGCAGCGTATCCGGGGGAGGTGATACGCAGTATTTT.

CDR3 in amino acids: CASSPGPRDEQYF. The CDR3 DNA reads TGTGCCAGCAGCCCCGGGCCGAGGGACGAGCAGTACTTC. The chain uses TRBV7-3 and TRBJ2-7; tentative D call: TRBD2 (5 bases). In germline, CDR1 is SGHTA, CDR2 FQGTGA. V lost 5 bases and J lost 5, with 13 bases in between. This CDR3 is built from 13 residues.

The chain recombines TRBV2 with TRBJ1-1, with D perhaps matching TRBD1 (5 bases). In germline, CDR1 is SNHLY, CDR2 FYNNEI. This CDR3 comprises 15 residues. Trimming shortened V by 1 base and J by 1 base, and 10 bases separated the two germline ends. This CDR3 reads CASSEDGGGNTEAFF. The CDR3 DNA is TGTGCCAGCAGTGAAGACGGGGGGGGGAACACTGAAGCTTTCTTT.

Notes on this clone: The junction differs from germline at one of its ends, possibly a read error. CDR3 sequence: CASSQVGREAQFGYVF. Written as DNA, the CDR3 is TGTGCCAGCAGCCAAGTTGGCAGGGAGGCCCAGTTCGGCTACGTCTTC. The J gene is TRBJ1-2, the V gene TRBV14; a weak D match, TRBD1 (5 bases). The CDR3 is 16 amino acids. Germline CDR1 SGHDN, CDR2 FVKESK.

The genes are TRBV13 and TRBJ1-2; 7 bases are a match to TRBD1. This CDR3 spans 15 amino acids. V was pared by 5 bases and J by 6 bases, with 12 bases of the junction left unmatched. Looked up from germline, CDR1 is PRHDT and CDR2 is FYEKMQ (reference sequence). The CDR3 DNA reads as TGTGCCAGCAGCCAAGGGACAGTTAGTAGTCATGGCTACACCTTC. This gives the protein CASSQGTVSSHGYTF. Combining the CDR3 with reference TRBV13 and TRBJ1-2 gives the whole variable domain AAGVIQSPRHLIKEKRETATLKCYPIPRHDTVYWYQQGPGQDPQFLISFYEKMQSDKGSIPDRFSAQQFSDYHSELNMSSLELGDSALYFCASSQGTVSSHGYTFGSGTRLTVV.

The chain links TRBV9 to TRBJ1-2; perhaps TRBD1 as D (6 bases). V was clipped by 3 bases and J by 1 base, with 10 bases between them. Germline CDR1 and CDR2: SGDLS and YYNGEE. The CDR3 is 14 residues long. The CDR3 loop reads CASSERQDNYGYTF. Written as DNA, the CDR3 is TGTGCCAGCAGCGAGCGACAGGATAACTATGGCTACACCTTC.

The rearrangement links TRBV7-6 to TRBJ1-4; weak D call: TRBD1 (6 bases). The V end was cut by 5 bases, the J end by 5 bases, with 15 bases between. From germline, CDR1 is SGHVS and CDR2 FNYEAQ. This CDR3 has 15 residues. The CDR3 loop reads CASSHGAGENEKLFF. For the CDR3, the DNA is TGTGCCAGCAGCCATGGGGCAGGGGAAAATGAAAAACTGTTTTTT.

The rearrangement links TRBV5-6 to TRBJ2-2; TRBD2 might be the D (6 bases). The V end was cut by 3 bases, the J end by 1 base, with 7 bases between. This CDR3 has 14 amino acids. CDR1 is SGHDT and CDR2 is YYEEEE in the germline V gene. The CDR3 loop reads CASSSGLNTGELFF. CDR3 nucleotides: TGTGCCAGCAGCTCGGGACTGAACACCGGGGAGCTGTTTTTT. Based on the CDR3 plus reference TRBV5-6 and TRBJ2-2, the full variable domain is DAGVTQSPTHLIKTRGQQVTLRCSPKSGHDTVSWYQQALGQGPQFIFQYYEEEERQRGNFPDRFSGHQFPNYSSELNVNALLLGDSALYLCASSSGLNTGELFFGEGSRLTVL.

This sequence joins TRBV5-1 and TRBJ1-2, with 9 positions matching TRBD1. Per the germline V gene, CDR1 is SGHRS and CDR2 is YFSETQ. Trimming took 2 bases from V and 4 from J; bases not matched to a gene: 3. The CDR3 is made up of 14 amino acids. CDR3: CASSFTGGLYGYTF. The CDR3 DNA follows: TGCGCCAGCAGCTTTACAGGGGGCCTCTATGGCTACACCTTC.

This clone was picked up a small number of times. The chain links TRBV7-2 to TRBJ2-7, with 9 bases matching TRBD2. The CDR3 has 14 residues. Germline loops: CDR1 SGHTA, CDR2 FQGNSA. The V gene end was trimmed by 5 bases and the J gene end by 7 bases; junction bases not matched to a gene: 9. The CDR3 region has the DNA TGTGCCAGCAGCCGCCTAGCGGGGTCGGGTGAGCAGTACTTC. Translation gives CASSRLAGSGEQYF.

The chain links TRBV19 to TRBJ1-1; 9 nucleotides line up with TRBD1. CDR3 length: 17 amino acids. CDR1 LNHDA and CDR2 SQIVND come from the germline V gene (reference sequence). After removal of 3 bases from V and 0 bases from J, the junction contained 8 bases not matched to a gene. This CDR3 reads CASSIYMGQGVNTEAFF. DNA of the CDR3: TGTGCCAGTAGTATTTATATGGGACAGGGCGTGAACACTGAAGCTTTCTTT.

This clone has only one observation. The rearrangement links TRBV12-5 to TRBJ1-3; 9 bases fit TRBD1. The CDR3 runs 16 residues. Germline V gene sequence: CDR1 LGHNT, CDR2 FRNRAP. The J segment lost 3 bases and the V segment lost 0 bases, leaving 3 bases of the junction unmatched. The DNA for the CDR3 is TGTGCTAGTGGTTTGGTACGACAGGGGGTTGGAAACACCATATATTTT. Residues: CASGLVRQGVGNTIYF.

The rearrangement links TRBV28 to TRBJ1-2; D call uncertain. V was clipped by 5 bases and J by 4 bases, with 17 bases between them. Germline V gene sequence: CDR1 MDHEN, CDR2 SYDVKM. This CDR3 comprises 15 residues. CDR3 region: CASSPPPDGIYGYTF. As DNA, the CDR3 is TGTGCCAGCAGTCCCCCCCCTGACGGGATCTATGGCTACACCTTC.

V is TRBV11-2 and J is TRBJ1-2, with 10 bases fitting TRBD1. The CDR3 has 13 amino acids. V shed 3 bases and J 6 bases; nucleotides not matched to a gene: 1. CDR1 is SGHAT, CDR2 FQNNGV, per germline. Written as DNA, the CDR3 is TGTGCCAGCAGCTTCGGGACAGGGGATGGCTACACCTTC. Encoded protein: CASSFGTGDGYTF.

The chain employs TRBV13 and TRBJ2-7, with TRBD1 matching over 8 bases. This CDR3 is built from 16 residues. The ends lost 5 bases at V and 3 bases at J; junction bases unmatched: 12. Germline V gene lookup returns CDR1 PRHDT and CDR2 FYEKMQ (reference sequence). CDR3 sequence reads: CASSGLGAGGRYEQYF. As DNA, the CDR3 is TGTGCCAGCAGCGGCCTTGGGGCAGGGGGCCGCTACGAGCAGTACTTC.